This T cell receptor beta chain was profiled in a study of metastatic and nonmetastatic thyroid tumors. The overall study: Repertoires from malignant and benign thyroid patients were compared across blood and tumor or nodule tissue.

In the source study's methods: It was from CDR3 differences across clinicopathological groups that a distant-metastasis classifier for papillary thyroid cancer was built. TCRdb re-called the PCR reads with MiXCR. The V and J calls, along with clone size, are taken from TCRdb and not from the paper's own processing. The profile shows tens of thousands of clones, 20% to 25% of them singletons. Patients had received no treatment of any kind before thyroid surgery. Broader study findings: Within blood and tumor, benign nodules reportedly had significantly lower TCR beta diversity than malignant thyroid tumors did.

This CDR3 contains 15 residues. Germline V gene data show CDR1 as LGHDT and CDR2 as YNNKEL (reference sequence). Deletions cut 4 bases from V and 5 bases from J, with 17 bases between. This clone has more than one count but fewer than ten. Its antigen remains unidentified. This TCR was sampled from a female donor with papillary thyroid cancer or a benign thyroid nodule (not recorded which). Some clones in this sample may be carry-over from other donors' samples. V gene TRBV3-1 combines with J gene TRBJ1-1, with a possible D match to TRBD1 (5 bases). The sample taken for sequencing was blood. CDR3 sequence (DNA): TGTGCCAGCAGCCCGCGGACCAGGGCAGGGACTGAAGCTTTCTTT. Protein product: CASSPRTRAGTEAFF.